This T cell receptor (beta chain) was identified in a study of post-analysis software for immune sequencing data. Points from the study as a whole: Patients carried roughly 5 TRBV segments more frequently than controls did, and TRBV5-6, TRBV5-1 and TRBV20-1 were among them.

The V segment lost 3 bases and the J segment 9 bases; nucleotides outside the gene matches: 7. Germline V gene sequence: CDR1 MNHNS, CDR2 SASEGT. There are 14 residues in the CDR3. Libraries were made from TCR beta cDNA, and they carried unique molecular identifiers. A single record per CDR3 protein comes from TCRdb applying MiXCR to the PCR reads. Of approximately 690,000 distinct CDR3 sequences listed, 55% to 60% are singletons. With regard to this clonotype: No antigen is known for it.

The genes are TRBV6-1 and TRBJ2-1; 8 bases align to TRBD2. This receptor was obtained from a girl aged 2 to 10 with multiple sclerosis. Sequenced input: blood. In DNA form, the CDR3 reads TGTGCCAGCAGTGAGCTGCGGGAGGAGGGTGAGCAGTTCTTC. It yields the protein CASSELREEGEQFF.